Presented here are 23 T cell receptor beta chains from one specimen sequenced in a study of T cell repertoires in cytomegalovirus infection. TCRdb re-called the reads through MiXCR, storing one row per CDR3 protein. Among some 440,000 distinct CDR3 sequences listed, approximately 32% were seen once. Sequencing input: PBMCs. These receptors originate from a human donor in good health (CMV status not recorded). Some clones in this sample may be carry-over from other donors' samples.

The V gene is TRBV7-2, the J gene TRBJ2-3, with a possible D match to TRBD1 (7 bases). The germline V gene has CDR1 SGHTA and CDR2 FQGNSA. The length of the CDR3 is 19 residues. Trimming removed 5 bases from V and 4 bases from J, with 28 bases in between. CDR3: CASSPAGGLWGALADTQYF. CDR3 in DNA: TGTGCCAGCAGCCCAGCAGGGGGTTTGTGGGGGGCCTTGGCAGATACGCAGTATTTT.

This clonotype was observed many times. The CDR3 region is CASSTRVNYEQYF. CDR3 nucleotide sequence: TGTGCCAGCAGTACCAGGGTTAACTACGAGCAGTACTTC. The chain is built from TRBV7-2 and TRBJ2-7, with D possibly TRBD1 on 5 matching bases. The V end lost 6 bases, the J end lost 3 bases, and 12 bases lay between the germline ends. This CDR3 is built from 13 residues. The germline CDR1 and CDR2 sequences are SGHTA and FQGNSA.

The CDR3 region is CASSDGGLSSYEQYF. In DNA form, the CDR3 reads TGCGCCAGCAGTGATGGGGGACTTAGCTCCTACGAGCAGTACTTC. The V and J genes are TRBV10-1 and TRBJ2-7; tentative D call: TRBD2 (6 bases). The CDR3 runs to 15 residues. The germline V gene encodes CDR1 WNHNN and CDR2 SYGVQD (reference sequence). V lost 3 bases and J 0 bases, leaving 12 bases between the germline ends.

The table lists this clonotype with many counts. The V call is TRBV7-6, the J call TRBJ1-3; D is possibly TRBD1 (6 bases). This CDR3 is 15 amino acids long. CDR1 SGHVS and CDR2 FNYEAQ come from the germline V gene. CDR3 sequence (DNA): TGTGCTTCCTGGGGGGCCGAGAGCTCTGGAAACACCATATATTTT. As protein: CASWGAESSGNTIYF.

This clonotype has ten or more counts. The chain links TRBV7-2 to TRBJ2-7; 7 positions agree with TRBD2. Germline lookup yields CDR1 SGHTA and CDR2 FQGNSA. Trimming cost V 3 bases and J 3 bases; bases outside gene matches: 5. The CDR3 length is 14 residues. The CDR3 nucleotides are TGTGCCAGCAGCTTTGGGGCTAGCGGCTACGAGCAGTACTTC. Residues: CASSFGASGYEQYF.

The gene calls are TRBV10-3 and TRBJ2-1, with TRBD2 identical over 8 bases. This CDR3 spans 13 amino acids. CDR1 and CDR2 from the germline V gene are ENHRY and SYGVKD. V dropped 6 bases and J dropped 6; count of bases not matched to a gene: 4. The CDR3 protein is CAISPGLANEQFF. The CDR3, as DNA: TGTGCCATCAGCCCCGGACTAGCCAATGAGCAGTTCTTC.

This clonotype was detected many times. An end of the junction differs from the germline gene, which may be a read error. The chain carries TRBV5-1 and TRBJ2-7; 10 nucleotides match TRBD1. Germline CDR1 and CDR2: SGHRS and YFSETQ. This CDR3 region has 14 residues. CDR3 sequence reads: CASSRTGGSYEQYF. CDR3 coding DNA: TGTGCCAGCAGCCGGACAGGGGGTTCCTACGAGCAGTACTTC.

The genes are TRBV12-3 or TRBV12-4 and TRBJ1-2; D may be TRBD1 (6 bases). The V and J ends lost 7 bases and 0 bases respectively, with 24 bases between them. The CDR3 totals 18 residues. The CDR3 is CASIANSWTDLANYGYTF. In DNA form, the CDR3 reads TGTGCCAGCATTGCAAATTCGTGGACAGACTTAGCTAACTATGGCTACACCTTC.

The chain links TRBV20-1 to TRBJ1-5; D unresolved. Germline V gene sequence: CDR1 DFQATT, CDR2 SNEGSKA (reference sequence). The V end lost 0 bases, the J end lost 7 bases, and 13 bases lay between the germline ends. The CDR3 totals 14 residues. The CDR3 reads CSARDESLGQPQHF. In DNA form, the CDR3 reads TGCAGTGCTAGAGACGAAAGCTTGGGGCAGCCCCAGCATTTT.

The rearrangement links TRBV12-3 or TRBV12-4 to TRBJ2-2, with unresolved D. Trimming left V 10 bases short and J 6 bases short, with 12 bases between. This CDR3 contains 12 residues. CDR3 in DNA: TGTGCCATCGCGTTATTCGCCGGGGAGCTGTTTTTT. Translating it yields CAIALFAGELFF.

In its sample, this clonotype was seen once. Because the CDR3 is missing its conserved closing phenylalanine or tryptophan, this is likely a read error. V and J are TRBV7-8 and TRBJ2-3; 10 nucleotides agree with TRBD2. V lost 1 base to trimming and J lost 5 bases; unmatched junction nucleotides: 12. The CDR3 length is 18 residues. Germline assignment: CDR1 SGHVS and CDR2 FQNEAQ. This chain's CDR3 is CASSLGALAGASLDTQYL. The CDR3 nucleotides read TGTGCCAGCAGCTTAGGAGCCCTAGCGGGGGCCTCATTAGATACGCAGTATTTG.

CDR3 region: CASSSRTGLADTQYF. CDR3 coding DNA: TGTGCCAGCAGCTCGAGGACAGGGTTGGCAGATACGCAGTATTTT. The chain employs TRBV5-6 and TRBJ2-3; TRBD1 agrees at 8 bases. The germline V gene encodes CDR1 SGHDT and CDR2 YYEEEE. V gave up 3 bases and J gave up 4 bases; unmatched junction bases: 7. This CDR3 contains 15 residues.

As to this clonotype: Given a much more abundant clone one base away, this may be a read error. The rearrangement links TRBV12-3 or TRBV12-4 to TRBJ2-7; 8 nucleotides align to TRBD2. The CDR3 totals 13 residues. Trimming at V came to 7 bases and at J to 6 bases, leaving 8 bases not matched to a gene. In DNA form, the CDR3 reads TGTGCCAGCATACAGAGCGGGGGAGGCGAGCAGTACTTC. Amino acids: CASIQSGGGEQYF.

This clonotype occurred a few times. This rearrangement joins TRBV19 to TRBJ1-4; D is ambiguous. CDR1 is LNHDA and CDR2 is SQIVND in the germline V gene (reference sequence). This CDR3 is built from 16 residues. Trimming took 5 bases from V and 0 from J, leaving 13 bases between them. The CDR3 reads CASSPVGGPTNEKLFF. As DNA, the CDR3 is TGTGCCAGTAGTCCTGTCGGCGGCCCAACTAATGAAAAACTGTTTTTT.

CDR3 in DNA: TGTGCCAGCAGTTACCCCGGGGAGATCTACACCTTC. Residues: CASSYPGEIYTF. V usage is TRBV6-6 and J usage is TRBJ1-2; no clear D. Deletions cut 2 bases from V and 10 bases from J, with 11 bases between. The CDR3 is 12 amino acids. The germline V gene has CDR1 MNHNY and CDR2 SVGAGI (reference sequence).

This clonotype showed up many times. The chain carries TRBV7-2 and TRBJ1-5, with a possible D match to TRBD1 (5 bases). In germline, CDR1 is SGHTA, CDR2 FQGNSA. CDR3 length: 14 amino acids. Trimming took 4 bases from V and 7 from J, leaving 14 bases between them. CDR3 residues: CASSSQGNFQPQHF. For the CDR3, the DNA is TGTGCCAGCAGCTCCCAGGGCAACTTCCAGCCCCAGCATTTT. The full variable domain, with the rest looked up from reference TRBV7-2 and TRBJ1-5, is GAGVSQSPSNKVTEKGKDVELRCDPISGHTALYWYRQSLGQGLEFLIYFQGNSAPDKSGLPSDRFSAERTGGSVSTLTIQRTQQEDSAVYLCASSSQGNFQPQHFGDGTRLSIL.

The chain recombines TRBV4-1 with TRBJ2-7; D may correspond to TRBD1 or TRBD2 (5 bases each). Trimming stripped 0 bases from V and 2 bases from J, with 20 bases between. The CDR3 runs 18 residues. Looked up from germline, CDR1 is MGHRA and CDR2 is YSYEKL. CDR3 sequence reads: CASSQEGTAKRGAYEQYF. CDR3 DNA sequence: TGCGCCAGCAGCCAAGAGGGGACGGCTAAACGGGGTGCCTACGAGCAGTACTTC.

This clonotype showed up just a few times. The chain links TRBV5-8 to TRBJ2-1, with D possibly being TRBD2 (6 bases). Trimming stripped 4 bases from V and 0 bases from J, with 20 bases between. The V gene's germline CDR1 is SGHTS and CDR2 YDEGEE. CDR3 length: 18 amino acids. The DNA for the CDR3 is TGTGCCAGCAGCCACCCCCGAGGCCGGGGGAGCTCCTACAATGAGCAGTTCTTC. This translates into CASSHPRGRGSSYNEQFF.

CDR3 sequence (DNA): TGTGCCAGTAGTATCTGGAGTGGTAATAGCAATCAGCCCCAGCATTTT. Translating it yields CASSIWSGNSNQPQHF. The rearrangement joins TRBV19 to TRBJ1-5; unclear D gene. Germline CDR1 and CDR2: LNHDA and SQIVND (reference sequence). The CDR3 extends over 16 amino acids. V was shortened by 3 bases and J by 0 bases, with 12 bases between the two germline ends.

This chain joins TRBV7-6 and TRBJ2-5, with TRBD1 matching 7 bases. Germline-derived CDR1 and CDR2 are SGHVS and FNYEAQ. The CDR3 contains 15 residues. V dropped 4 bases and J dropped 1; count of bases not matched to a gene: 6. The CDR3 region has the DNA TGTGCCAGCAGCTCCACCTGGGACAGCCAAGAGACCCAGTACTTC. This translates into CASSSTWDSQETQYF.

This clonotype was counted only a few times. The chain recombines TRBV6-6 with TRBJ2-7; the D is unclear. Germline CDR1 MNHNY, CDR2 SVGAGI (reference sequence). Deletions cut 7 bases from V and 1 base from J, with 11 bases between. This CDR3 is 13 amino acids long. CDR3 sequence: CASTPRSSYEQYF. The CDR3 DNA is TGTGCCAGCACCCCAAGGTCATCCTACGAGCAGTACTTC.

This chain links TRBV6-1 with TRBJ1-5; a weak D match, TRBD1 (5 bases). Germline V gene sequence: CDR1 MNHNS, CDR2 SASEGT. This CDR3 contains 15 residues. The V and J ends lost 0 bases and 6 bases respectively, with 12 bases between them. The CDR3 nucleotides are TGTGCCAGCAGTGAAGCAGGCAGGGTTAGTCAGCCCCAGCATTTT. Protein: CASSEAGRVSQPQHF.

Ten or more counts support this clonotype. The chain is built from TRBV7-2 and TRBJ2-3; 12 bases agree with TRBD2. The germline V gene has CDR1 SGHTA and CDR2 FQGNSA. Trimming removed 1 base from V and 3 bases from J; junction bases left unmatched: 11. This CDR3 region has 19 residues. In DNA form, the CDR3 reads TGTGCCAGCAGCTTAGATGGGCTAGCGGGGGGGCCGGGTACAGATACGCAGTATTTT. This sequence encodes CASSLDGLAGGPGTDTQYF.